This T cell receptor (beta chain) came from a study of T cell changes during pregnancy in multiple sclerosis. The protocol was immunoSEQ multiplex PCR, while the TCRdb copy is restricted to in-frame clones and leaves out a portion. Of 80,000 or so clones detected, roughly 94% appear once; the ten largest clones hold 2.6%. The CDR3 totals 18 residues. J gave up 7 bases and V 2 bases, and 16 bases lay outside the gene matches. Germline assignment: CDR1 SGHRS and CDR2 YFSETQ. The receptor comes from a female donor with multiple sclerosis, enrolled in a pregnancy study. Sequences were derived from peripheral blood, sampled before pregnancy. This chain joins TRBV5-1 and TRBJ1-4, with 8 bases identical to TRBD1. In DNA form, the CDR3 reads TGCGCCAGCAGCTTTCAAGTACAGGGGGGGAGTGGAAGTGAAAAACTGTTTTTT. Translated: CASSFQVQGGSGSEKLFF. Drawing the rest from reference TRBV5-1 and TRBJ1-4, the complete variable domain is KAGVTQTPRYLIKTRGQQVTLSCSPISGHRSVSWYQQTPGQGLQFLFEYFSETQRNKGNFPGRFSGRQFSNSRSEMNVSTLELGDSALYLCASSFQVQGGSGSEKLFFGSGTQLSVL.